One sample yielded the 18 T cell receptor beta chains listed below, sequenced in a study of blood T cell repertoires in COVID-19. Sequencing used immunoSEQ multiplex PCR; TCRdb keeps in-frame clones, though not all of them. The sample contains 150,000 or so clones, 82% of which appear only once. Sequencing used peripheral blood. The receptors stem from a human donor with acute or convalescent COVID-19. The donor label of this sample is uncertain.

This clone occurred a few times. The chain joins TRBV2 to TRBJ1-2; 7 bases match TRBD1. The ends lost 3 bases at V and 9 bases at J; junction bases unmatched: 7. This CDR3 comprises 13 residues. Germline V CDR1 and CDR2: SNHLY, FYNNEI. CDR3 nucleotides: TGTGCCAGCAGTGAGGCGACAGGGAAGAGCTACACCTTC. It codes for CASSEATGKSYTF.

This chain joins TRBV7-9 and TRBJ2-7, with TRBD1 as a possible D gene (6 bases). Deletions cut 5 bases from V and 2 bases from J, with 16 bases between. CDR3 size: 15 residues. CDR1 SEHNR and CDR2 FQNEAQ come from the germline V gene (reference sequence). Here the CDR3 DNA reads TGTGCCAGCAGCCAAGGGACATTGACCCCCTACGAGCAGTACTTC. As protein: CASSQGTLTPYEQYF.

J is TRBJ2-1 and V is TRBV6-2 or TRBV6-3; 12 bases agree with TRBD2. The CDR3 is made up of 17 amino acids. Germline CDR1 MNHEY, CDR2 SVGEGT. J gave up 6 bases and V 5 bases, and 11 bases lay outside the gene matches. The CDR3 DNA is TGTGCCAGCAGTCCGGCTAGCGGGGGGGCCCTCGGCAATGAGCAGTTCTTC. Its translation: CASSPASGGALGNEQFF.

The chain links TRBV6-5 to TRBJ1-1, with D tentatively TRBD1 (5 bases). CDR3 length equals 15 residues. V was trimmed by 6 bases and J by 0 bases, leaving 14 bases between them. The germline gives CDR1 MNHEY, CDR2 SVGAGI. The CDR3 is CASRTVGGLNTEAFF. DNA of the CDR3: TGTGCCAGCAGAACGGTCGGGGGTCTGAACACTGAAGCTTTCTTT.

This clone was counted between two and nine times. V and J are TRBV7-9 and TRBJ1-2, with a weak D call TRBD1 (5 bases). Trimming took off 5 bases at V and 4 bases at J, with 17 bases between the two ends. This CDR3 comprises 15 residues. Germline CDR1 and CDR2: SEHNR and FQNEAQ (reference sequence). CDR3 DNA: TGTGCCAGCAGCCCTTGGACGGGGGAGGCCTATGGCTACACCTTC. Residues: CASSPWTGEAYGYTF.

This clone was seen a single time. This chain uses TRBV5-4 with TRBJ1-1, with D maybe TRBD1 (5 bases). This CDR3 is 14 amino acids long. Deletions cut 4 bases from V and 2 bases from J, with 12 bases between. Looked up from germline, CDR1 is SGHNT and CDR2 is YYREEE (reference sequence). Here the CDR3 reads CASSGRTGNTEAFF. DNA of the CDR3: TGTGCCAGCAGCGGCCGAACAGGAAACACTGAAGCTTTCTTT.

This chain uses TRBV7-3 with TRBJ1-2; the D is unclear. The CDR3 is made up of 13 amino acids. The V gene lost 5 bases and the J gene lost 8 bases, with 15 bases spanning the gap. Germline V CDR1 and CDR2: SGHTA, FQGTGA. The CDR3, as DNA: TGTGCCAGCAGCCCGTCTGCGGACTTCGGCTACACCTTC. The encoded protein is CASSPSADFGYTF.

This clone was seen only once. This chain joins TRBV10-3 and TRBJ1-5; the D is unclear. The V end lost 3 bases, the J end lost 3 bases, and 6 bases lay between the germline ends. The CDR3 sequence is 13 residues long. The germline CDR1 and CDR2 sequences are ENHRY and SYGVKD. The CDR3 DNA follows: TGTGCCATCAGTGAATCCGTCAATCAGCCCCAGCATTTT. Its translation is CAISESVNQPQHF.

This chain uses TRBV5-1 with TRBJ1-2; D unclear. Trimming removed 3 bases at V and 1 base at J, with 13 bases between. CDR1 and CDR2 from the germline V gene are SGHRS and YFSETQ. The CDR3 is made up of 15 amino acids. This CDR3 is CASSSEVLLNYGYTF. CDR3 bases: TGCGCCAGCAGCTCTGAAGTCCTACTTAACTATGGCTACACCTTC.

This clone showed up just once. The CDR3 nucleotides read TGCGCCAGCAGCCAAGGAGGCGGGACAGGGTTCCATGGCTACACCTTC. It translates to CASSQGGGTGFHGYTF. This sequence joins TRBV4-1 and TRBJ1-2; 9 positions agree with TRBD1. J gave up 6 bases and V 1 base, and 9 bases lay outside the gene matches. Looked up from germline, CDR1 is MGHRA and CDR2 is YSYEKL. This CDR3 is built from 16 residues.

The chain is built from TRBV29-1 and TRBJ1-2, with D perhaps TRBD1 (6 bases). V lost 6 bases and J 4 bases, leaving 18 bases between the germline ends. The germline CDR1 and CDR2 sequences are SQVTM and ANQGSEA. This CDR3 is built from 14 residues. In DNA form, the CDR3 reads TGCAGCGTACGCATTACAGGGATCGTCTATGGCTACACCTTC. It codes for CSVRITGIVYGYTF. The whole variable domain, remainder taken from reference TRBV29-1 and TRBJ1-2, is SAVISQKPSRDICQRGTSLTIQCQVDSQVTMMFWYRQQPGQSLTLIATANQGSEATYESGFVIDKFPISRPNLTFSTLTVSNMSPEDSSIYLCSVRITGIVYGYTFGSGTRLTVV.

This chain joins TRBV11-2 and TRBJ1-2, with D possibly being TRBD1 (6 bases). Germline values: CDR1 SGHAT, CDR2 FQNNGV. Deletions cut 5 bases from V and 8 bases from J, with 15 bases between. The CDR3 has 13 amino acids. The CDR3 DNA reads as TGTGCCAGCAGCATATCGGGGGGCGGCGGCTACACCTTC. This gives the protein CASSISGGGGYTF.

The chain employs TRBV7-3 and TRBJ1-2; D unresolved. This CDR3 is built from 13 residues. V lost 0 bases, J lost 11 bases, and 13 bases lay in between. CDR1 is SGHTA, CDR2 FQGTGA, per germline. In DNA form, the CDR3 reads TGTGCCAGCAGCTTAACGATCGGGGAGAGATACACCTTC. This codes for CASSLTIGERYTF.

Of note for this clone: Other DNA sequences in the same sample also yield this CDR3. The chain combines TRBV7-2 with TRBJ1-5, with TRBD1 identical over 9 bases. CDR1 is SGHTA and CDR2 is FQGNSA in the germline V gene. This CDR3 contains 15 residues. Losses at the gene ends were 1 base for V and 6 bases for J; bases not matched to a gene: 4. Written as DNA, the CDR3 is TGTGCCAGCAGCTTAGACAGGGGGCGAGGTCAGCCCCAGCATTTT. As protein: CASSLDRGRGQPQHF. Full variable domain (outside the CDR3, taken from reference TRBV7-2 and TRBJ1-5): GAGVSQSPSNKVTEKGKDVELRCDPISGHTALYWYRQSLGQGLEFLIYFQGNSAPDKSGLPSDRFSAERTGGSVSTLTIQRTQQEDSAVYLCASSLDRGRGQPQHFGDGTRLSIL.

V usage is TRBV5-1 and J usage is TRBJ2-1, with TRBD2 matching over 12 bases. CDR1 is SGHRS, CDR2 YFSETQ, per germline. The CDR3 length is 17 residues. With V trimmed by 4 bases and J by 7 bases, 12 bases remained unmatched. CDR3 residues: CASSPNPSGGVFNEQFF. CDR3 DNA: TGCGCCAGCAGCCCGAACCCTAGCGGGGGGGTCTTTAATGAGCAGTTCTTC.

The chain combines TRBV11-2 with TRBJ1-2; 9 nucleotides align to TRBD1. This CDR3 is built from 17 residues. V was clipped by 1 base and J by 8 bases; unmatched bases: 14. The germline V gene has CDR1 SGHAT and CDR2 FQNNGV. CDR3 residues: CASSLGGRDRDRGGYTF. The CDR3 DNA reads TGTGCCAGCAGCTTAGGTGGCCGGGACAGGGATAGAGGGGGCTACACCTTC.

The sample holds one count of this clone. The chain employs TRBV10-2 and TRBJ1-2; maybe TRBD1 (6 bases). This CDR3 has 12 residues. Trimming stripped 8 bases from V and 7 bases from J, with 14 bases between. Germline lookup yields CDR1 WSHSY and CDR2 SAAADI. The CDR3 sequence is CASGPQGGGYTF. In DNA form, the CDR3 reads TGCGCCAGCGGCCCCCAAGGGGGTGGCTACACCTTC.

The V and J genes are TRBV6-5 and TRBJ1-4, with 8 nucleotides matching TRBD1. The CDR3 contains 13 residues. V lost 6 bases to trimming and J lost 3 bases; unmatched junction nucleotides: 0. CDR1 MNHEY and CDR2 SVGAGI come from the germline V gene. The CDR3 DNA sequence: TGTGCCAGCAGGACAGGGGCTAATGAAAAACTGTTTTTT. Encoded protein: CASRTGANEKLFF.